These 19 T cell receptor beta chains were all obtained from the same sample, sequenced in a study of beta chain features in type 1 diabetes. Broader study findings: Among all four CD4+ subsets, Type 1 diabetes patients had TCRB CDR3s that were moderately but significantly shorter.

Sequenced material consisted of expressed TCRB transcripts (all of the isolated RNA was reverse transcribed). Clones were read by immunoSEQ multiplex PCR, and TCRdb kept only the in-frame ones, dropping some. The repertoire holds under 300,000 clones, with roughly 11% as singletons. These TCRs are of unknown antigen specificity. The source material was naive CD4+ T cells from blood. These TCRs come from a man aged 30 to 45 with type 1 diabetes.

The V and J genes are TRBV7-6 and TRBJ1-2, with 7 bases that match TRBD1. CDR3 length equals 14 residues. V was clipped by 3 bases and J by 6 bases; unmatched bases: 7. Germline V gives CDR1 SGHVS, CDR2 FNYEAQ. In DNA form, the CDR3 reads TGTGCCAGCAGCTTGTTTGAGGGGGCGGATGGCTACACCTTC. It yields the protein CASSLFEGADGYTF.

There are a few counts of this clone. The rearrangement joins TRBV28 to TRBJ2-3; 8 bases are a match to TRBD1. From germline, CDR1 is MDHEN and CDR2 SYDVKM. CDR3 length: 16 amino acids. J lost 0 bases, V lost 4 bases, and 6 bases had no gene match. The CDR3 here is CASSSPGGASTDTQYF. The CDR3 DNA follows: TGTGCCAGCAGTTCGCCAGGGGGCGCGAGCACAGATACGCAGTATTTT.

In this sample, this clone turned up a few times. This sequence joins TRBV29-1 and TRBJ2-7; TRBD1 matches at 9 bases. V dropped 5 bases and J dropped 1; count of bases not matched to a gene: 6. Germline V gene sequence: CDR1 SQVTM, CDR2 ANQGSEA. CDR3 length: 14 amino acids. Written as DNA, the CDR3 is TGCAGCGTTAAAGGACAGGGGTTATCCTACGAGCAGTACTTC. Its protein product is CSVKGQGLSYEQYF.

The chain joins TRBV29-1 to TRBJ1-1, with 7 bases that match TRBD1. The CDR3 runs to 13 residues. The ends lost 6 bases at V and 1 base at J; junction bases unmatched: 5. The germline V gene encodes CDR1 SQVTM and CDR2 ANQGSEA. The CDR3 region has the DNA TGCAGCGTACACGGACAGGAGAACACTGAAGCTTTCTTT. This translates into CSVHGQENTEAFF. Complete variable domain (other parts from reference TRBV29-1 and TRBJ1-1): SAVISQKPSRDICQRGTSLTIQCQVDSQVTMMFWYRQQPGQSLTLIATANQGSEATYESGFVIDKFPISRPNLTFSTLTVSNMSPEDSSIYLCSVHGQENTEAFFGQGTRLTVV.

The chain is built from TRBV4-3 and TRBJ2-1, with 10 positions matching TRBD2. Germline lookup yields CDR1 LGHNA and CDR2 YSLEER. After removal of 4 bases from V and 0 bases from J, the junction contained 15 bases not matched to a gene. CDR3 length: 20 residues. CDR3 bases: TGCGCCAGCAGCCGCAGCCTCGGGCTAGCGGGGGCTAGCTCCTACAATGAGCAGTTCTTC. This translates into CASSRSLGLAGASSYNEQFF.

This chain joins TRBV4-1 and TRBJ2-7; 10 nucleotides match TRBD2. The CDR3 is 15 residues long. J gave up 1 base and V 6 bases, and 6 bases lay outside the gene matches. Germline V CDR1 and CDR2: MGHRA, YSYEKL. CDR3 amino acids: CASSPSGGISYEQYF. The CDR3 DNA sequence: TGCGCCAGCAGTCCTAGCGGGGGCATTTCCTACGAGCAGTACTTC.

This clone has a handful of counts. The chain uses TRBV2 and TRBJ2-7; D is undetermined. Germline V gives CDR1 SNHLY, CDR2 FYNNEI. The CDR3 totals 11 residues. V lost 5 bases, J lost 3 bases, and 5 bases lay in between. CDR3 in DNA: TGTGCCAGCAGTTCTTACTACGAGCAGTACTTC. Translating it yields CASSSYYEQYF.

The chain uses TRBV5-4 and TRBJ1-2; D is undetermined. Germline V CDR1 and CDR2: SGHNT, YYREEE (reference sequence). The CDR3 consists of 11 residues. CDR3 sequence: CGYGRDYGYTF. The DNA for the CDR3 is TGTGGTTACGGGAGGGACTATGGCTACACCTTC.

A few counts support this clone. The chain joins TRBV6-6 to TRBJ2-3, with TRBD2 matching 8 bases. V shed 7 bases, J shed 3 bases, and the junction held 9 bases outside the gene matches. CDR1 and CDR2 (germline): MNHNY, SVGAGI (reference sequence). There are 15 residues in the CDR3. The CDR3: CASTPGGGPTDTQYF. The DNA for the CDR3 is TGTGCCAGCACCCCTGGCGGGGGGCCAACAGATACGCAGTATTTT.

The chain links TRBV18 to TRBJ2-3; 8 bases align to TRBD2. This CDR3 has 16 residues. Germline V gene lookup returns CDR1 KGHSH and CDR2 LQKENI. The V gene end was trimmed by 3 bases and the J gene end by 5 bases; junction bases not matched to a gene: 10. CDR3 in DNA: TGTGCCAGCTCACCCCGAGGGGAGCGGGGGCGAGATACGCAGTATTTT. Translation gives CASSPRGERGRDTQYF.

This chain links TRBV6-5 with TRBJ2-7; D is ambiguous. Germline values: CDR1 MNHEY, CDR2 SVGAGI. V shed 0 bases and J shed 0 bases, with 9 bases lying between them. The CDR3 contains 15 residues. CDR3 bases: TGTGCCAGCAGTTACTCCGAAGCCTTCTCCTACGAGCAGTACTTC. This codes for CASSYSEAFSYEQYF.

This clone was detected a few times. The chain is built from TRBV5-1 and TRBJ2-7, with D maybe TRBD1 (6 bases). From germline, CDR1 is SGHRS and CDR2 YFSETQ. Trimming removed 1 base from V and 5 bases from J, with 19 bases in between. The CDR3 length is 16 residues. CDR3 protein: CASSLTRTGIHNEQYF. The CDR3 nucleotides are TGCGCCAGCAGCTTGACCCGTACAGGGATTCATAACGAGCAGTACTTC.

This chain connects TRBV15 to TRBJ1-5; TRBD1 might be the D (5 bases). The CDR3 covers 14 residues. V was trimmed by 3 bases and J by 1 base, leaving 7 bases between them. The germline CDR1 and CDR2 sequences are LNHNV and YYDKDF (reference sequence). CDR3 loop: CATSRGGSNQPQHF. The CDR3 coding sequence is TGTGCCACCAGCAGGGGGGGGAGCAATCAGCCCCAGCATTTT.

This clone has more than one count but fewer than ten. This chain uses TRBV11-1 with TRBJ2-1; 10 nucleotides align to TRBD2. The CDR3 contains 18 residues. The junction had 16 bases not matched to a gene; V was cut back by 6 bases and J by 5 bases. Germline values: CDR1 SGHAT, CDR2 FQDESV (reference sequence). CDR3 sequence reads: CASSPPRGAGGPHNEQFF. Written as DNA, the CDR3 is TGTGCCAGCAGTCCCCCACGGGGAGCGGGGGGGCCCCACAATGAGCAGTTCTTC.

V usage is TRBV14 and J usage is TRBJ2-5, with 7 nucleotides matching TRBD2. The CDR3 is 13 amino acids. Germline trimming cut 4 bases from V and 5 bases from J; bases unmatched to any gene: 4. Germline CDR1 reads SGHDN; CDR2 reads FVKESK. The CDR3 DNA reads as TGTGCCAGCAGCCGCGCGGGGGTCGAGACCCAGTACTTC. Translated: CASSRAGVETQYF.

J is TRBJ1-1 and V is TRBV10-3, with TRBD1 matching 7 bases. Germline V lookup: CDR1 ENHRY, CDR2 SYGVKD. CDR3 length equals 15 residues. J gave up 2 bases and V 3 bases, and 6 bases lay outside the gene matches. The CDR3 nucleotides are TGTGCCATCAGTGATCGACAGGGCGGTAACACTGAAGCTTTCTTT. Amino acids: CAISDRQGGNTEAFF.

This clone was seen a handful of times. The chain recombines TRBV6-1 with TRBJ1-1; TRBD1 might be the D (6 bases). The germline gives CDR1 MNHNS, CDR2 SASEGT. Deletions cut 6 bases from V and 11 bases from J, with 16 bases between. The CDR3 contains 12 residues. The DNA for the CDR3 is TGTGCCAGCAGCGTGACAGGTCGTGACGCTTTCTTT. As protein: CASSVTGRDAFF.

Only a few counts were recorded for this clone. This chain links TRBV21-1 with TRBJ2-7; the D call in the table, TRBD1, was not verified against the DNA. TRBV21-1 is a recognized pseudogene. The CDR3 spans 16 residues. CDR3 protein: CASSKVWTALRTVQYF. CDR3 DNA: TGTGCCAGCAGCAAAGTCTGGACAGCTCTACGAACGGTGCAGTACTTC.

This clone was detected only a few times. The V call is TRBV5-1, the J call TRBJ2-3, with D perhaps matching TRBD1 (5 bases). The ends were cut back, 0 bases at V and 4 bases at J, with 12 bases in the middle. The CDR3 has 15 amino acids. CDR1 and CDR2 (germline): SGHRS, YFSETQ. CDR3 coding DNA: TGCGCCAGCAGCTTGGAACAGGCCGGACCAGATACGCAGTATTTT. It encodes CASSLEQAGPDTQYF.